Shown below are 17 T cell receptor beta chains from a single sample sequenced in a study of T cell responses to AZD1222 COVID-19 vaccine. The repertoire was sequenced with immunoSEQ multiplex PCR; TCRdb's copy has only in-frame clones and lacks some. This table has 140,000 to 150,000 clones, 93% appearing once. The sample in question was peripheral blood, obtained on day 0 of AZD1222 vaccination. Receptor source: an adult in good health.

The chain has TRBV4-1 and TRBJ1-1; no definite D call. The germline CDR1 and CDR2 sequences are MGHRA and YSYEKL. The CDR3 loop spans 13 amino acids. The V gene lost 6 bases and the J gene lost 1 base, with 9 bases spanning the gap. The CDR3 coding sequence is TGCGCCAGCAGACGGGCGAGGAACACTGAAGCTTTCTTT. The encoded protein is CASRRARNTEAFF.

The CDR3 DNA sequence: TGTGCTAGTGGTTTGGTAGCGGACGGCCAACTAGGAAATCAGCCCCAGCATTTT. Translating gives CASGLVADGQLGNQPQHF. The J gene is TRBJ1-5, the V gene TRBV12-5; D call uncertain. Trimming pared 0 bases from V and 4 bases from J, leaving 19 bases between. Germline V gene lookup returns CDR1 LGHNT and CDR2 FRNRAP. The CDR3 is made up of 18 amino acids.

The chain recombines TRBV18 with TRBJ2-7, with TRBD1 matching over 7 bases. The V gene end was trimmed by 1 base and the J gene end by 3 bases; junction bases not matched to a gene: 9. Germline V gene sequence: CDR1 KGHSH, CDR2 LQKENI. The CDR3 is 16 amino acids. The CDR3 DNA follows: TGTGCCAGCTCACCACGGGTCGGGACAGACCACTACGAGCAGTACTTC. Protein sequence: CASSPRVGTDHYEQYF.

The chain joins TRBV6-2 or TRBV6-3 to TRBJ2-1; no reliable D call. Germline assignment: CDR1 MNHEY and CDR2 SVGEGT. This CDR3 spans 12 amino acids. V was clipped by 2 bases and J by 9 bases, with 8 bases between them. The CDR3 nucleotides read TGTGCCAGCAGTTACAGGGAACGTGAGCAGTTCTTC. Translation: CASSYREREQFF.

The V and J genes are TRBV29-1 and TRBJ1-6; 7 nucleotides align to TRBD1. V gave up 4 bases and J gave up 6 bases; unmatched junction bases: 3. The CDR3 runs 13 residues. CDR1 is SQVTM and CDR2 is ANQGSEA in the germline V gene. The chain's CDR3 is CSVARGINSPLHF. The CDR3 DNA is TGCAGCGTTGCCAGGGGGATTAATTCACCCCTCCACTTT.

CDR3 protein: CASSQSHRPGNTIYF. The CDR3 nucleotides read TGTGCCAGCAGCCAATCCCATCGTCCTGGAAACACCATATATTTT. The chain couples TRBV16 to TRBJ1-3; D remains unclear. V lost 0 bases to trimming and J lost 2 bases, with 8 bases between them. Looked up from germline, CDR1 is KGHSY and CDR2 is FQNENV. This CDR3 is 15 amino acids long.

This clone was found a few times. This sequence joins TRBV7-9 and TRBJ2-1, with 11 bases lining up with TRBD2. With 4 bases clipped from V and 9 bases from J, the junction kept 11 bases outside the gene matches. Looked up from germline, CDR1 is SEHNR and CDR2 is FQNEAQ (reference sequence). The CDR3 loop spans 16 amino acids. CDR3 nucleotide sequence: TGTGCCAGCAGCTCCGCCTTAGCGGGAGGGCCTGGTGAGCAGTTCTTC. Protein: CASSSALAGGPGEQFF.

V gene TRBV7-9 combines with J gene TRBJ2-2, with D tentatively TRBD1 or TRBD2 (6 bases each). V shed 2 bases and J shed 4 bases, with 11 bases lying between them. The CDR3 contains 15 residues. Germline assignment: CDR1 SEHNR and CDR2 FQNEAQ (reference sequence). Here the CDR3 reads CASSLWGAGTGELFF. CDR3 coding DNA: TGTGCCAGCAGCTTATGGGGGGCAGGCACCGGGGAGCTGTTTTTT. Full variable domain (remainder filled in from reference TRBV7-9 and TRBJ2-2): DTGVSQNPRHKITKRGQNVTFRCDPISEHNRLYWYRQTLGQGPEFLTYFQNEAQLEKSRLLSDRFSAERPKGSFSTLEIQRTEQGDSAMYLCASSLWGAGTGELFFGEGSRLTVL.

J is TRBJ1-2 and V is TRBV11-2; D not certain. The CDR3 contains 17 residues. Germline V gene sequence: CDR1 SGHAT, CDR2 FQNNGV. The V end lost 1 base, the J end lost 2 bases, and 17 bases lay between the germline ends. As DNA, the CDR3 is TGTGCCAGCAGCTTAGGTTTGACCTGGGGAGAGAACTATGGCTACACCTTC. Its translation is CASSLGLTWGENYGYTF.

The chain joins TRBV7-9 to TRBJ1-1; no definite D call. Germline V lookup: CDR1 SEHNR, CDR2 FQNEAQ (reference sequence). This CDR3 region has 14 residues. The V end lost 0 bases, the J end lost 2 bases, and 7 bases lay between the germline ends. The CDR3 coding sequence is TGTGCCAGCAGCTTAGCAGGATTAAACACTGAAGCTTTCTTT. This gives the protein CASSLAGLNTEAFF.

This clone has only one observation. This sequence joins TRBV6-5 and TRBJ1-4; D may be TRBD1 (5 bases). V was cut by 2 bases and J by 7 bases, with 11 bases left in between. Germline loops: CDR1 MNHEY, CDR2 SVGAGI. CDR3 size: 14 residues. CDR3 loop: CASSYQGLSEKLFF. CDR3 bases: TGTGCCAGCAGTTACCAGGGTTTGAGTGAAAAACTGTTTTTT.

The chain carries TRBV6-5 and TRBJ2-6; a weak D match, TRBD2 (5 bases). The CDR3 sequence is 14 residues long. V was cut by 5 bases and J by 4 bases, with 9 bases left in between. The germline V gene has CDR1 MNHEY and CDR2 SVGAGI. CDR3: CASSTTRGANVLTF. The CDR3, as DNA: TGTGCCAGCAGTACCACTAGGGGGGCCAACGTCCTGACTTTC.

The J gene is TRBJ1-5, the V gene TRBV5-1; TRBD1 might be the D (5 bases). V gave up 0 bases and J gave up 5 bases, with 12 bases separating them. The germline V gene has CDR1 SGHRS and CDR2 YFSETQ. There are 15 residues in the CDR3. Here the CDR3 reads CASSLVSGPDQPQHF. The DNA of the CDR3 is TGCGCCAGCAGCTTGGTGTCGGGGCCAGATCAGCCCCAGCATTTT.

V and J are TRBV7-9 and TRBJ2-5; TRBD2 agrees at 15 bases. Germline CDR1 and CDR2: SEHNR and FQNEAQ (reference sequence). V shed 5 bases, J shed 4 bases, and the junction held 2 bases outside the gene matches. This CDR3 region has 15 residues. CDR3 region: CASSMGLAGGETQYF. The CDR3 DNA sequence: TGTGCCAGCAGCATGGGACTAGCGGGAGGAGAGACCCAGTACTTC.

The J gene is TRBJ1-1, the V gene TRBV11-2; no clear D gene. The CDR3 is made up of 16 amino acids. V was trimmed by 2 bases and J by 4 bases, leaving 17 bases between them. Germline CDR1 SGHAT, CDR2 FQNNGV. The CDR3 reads CASSLSGTAGGTEAFF. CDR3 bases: TGTGCCAGCAGCTTATCTGGTACGGCAGGTGGCACTGAAGCTTTCTTT. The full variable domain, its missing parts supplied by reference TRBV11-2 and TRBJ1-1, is EAGVAQSPRYKIIEKRQSVAFWCNPISGHATLYWYQQILGQGPKLLIQFQNNGVVDDSQLPKDRFSAERLKGVDSTLKIQPAKLEDSAVYLCASSLSGTAGGTEAFFGQGTRLTVV.

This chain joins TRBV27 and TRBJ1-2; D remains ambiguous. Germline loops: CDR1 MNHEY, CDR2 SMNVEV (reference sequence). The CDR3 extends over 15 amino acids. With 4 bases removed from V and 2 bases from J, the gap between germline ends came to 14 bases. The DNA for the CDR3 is TGTGCCAGCAGTTCCCTCGGTATAGGGAACTATGGCTACACCTTC. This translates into CASSSLGIGNYGYTF.

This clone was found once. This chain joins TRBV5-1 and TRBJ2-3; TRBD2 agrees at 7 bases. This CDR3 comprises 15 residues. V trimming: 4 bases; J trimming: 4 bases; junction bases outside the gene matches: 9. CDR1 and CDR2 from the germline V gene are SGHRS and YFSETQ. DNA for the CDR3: TGCGCCAGCAGCGCGGACCTCCGGGGGGCAGATACGCAGTATTTT. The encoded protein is CASSADLRGADTQYF.